Below are 32 T cell receptor beta chains sequenced from a single sample in a study of early T cells in non-severe SARS-CoV-2 infection. A single record per CDR3 protein comes from TCRdb applying MiXCR to the 5' RACE reads. The sample yields tens of thousands of distinct CDR3 sequences, 13% to 15% seen once. The sequencing input was whole blood. The source is an adult who was a healthcare worker with PCR-confirmed SARS-CoV-2 infection or an uninfected control (not recorded which).

V and J are TRBV9 and TRBJ1-6; D may be TRBD1 (6 bases). The CDR3 consists of 15 residues. The germline V and J ends were trimmed by 3 bases and 9 bases, with 16 bases remaining between them. Germline V gives CDR1 SGDLS, CDR2 YYNGEE. Here the CDR3 DNA reads TGTGCCAGCAGCGAGCGGGGGGACAACGGTTCACCCCTCCACTTT. Protein sequence: CASSERGDNGSPLHF.

This clonotype was detected only a few times. The gene calls are TRBV29-1 and TRBJ2-7, with D perhaps matching TRBD1 (5 bases). In germline, CDR1 is SQVTM, CDR2 ANQGSEA. The V gene lost 3 bases and the J gene lost 0 bases, with 12 bases spanning the gap. The CDR3 has 14 residues. The CDR3 protein is CSVDVEGDSYEQYF. In DNA, the CDR3 is TGCAGCGTTGATGTGGAAGGGGACTCCTACGAGCAGTACTTC.

This clonotype has a handful of counts. This chain connects TRBV20-1 to TRBJ2-3, with 10 bases identical to TRBD2. CDR1 DFQATT and CDR2 SNEGSKA come from the germline V gene (reference sequence). The CDR3 sequence is 16 residues long. V trimming: 4 bases; J trimming: 5 bases; junction bases outside the gene matches: 12. CDR3 residues: CSANPLSGGAGDTQYF. The DNA for the CDR3 is TGCAGTGCTAATCCCCTGAGCGGGGGGGCCGGAGATACGCAGTATTTT.

The gene calls are TRBV6-2 or TRBV6-3 and TRBJ1-3, with a tentative D call TRBD1 (5 bases). The CDR3 loop spans 12 amino acids. With 2 bases removed from V and 15 bases from J, the gap between germline ends came to 14 bases. The germline CDR1 and CDR2 sequences are MNHEY and SVGEGT. CDR3 bases: TGTGCCAGCAGTTACACCGGACACGCGGGATATTTT. Translating gives CASSYTGHAGYF.

V and J are TRBV28 and TRBJ1-2, with D unresolved. Germline CDR1 is MDHEN and CDR2 is SYDVKM. The CDR3 covers 14 residues. The V end lost 7 bases, the J end lost 6 bases, and 18 bases lay between the germline ends. The CDR3 nucleotides read TGTGCCAGCATGAATGCAGCCGATTGGGATGGCTACACCTTC. This gives the protein CASMNAADWDGYTF.

This clonotype was observed a handful of times. CDR3 loop: CSVEEGESYNEQFF. CDR3 nucleotide sequence: TGCAGCGTTGAAGAAGGGGAATCCTACAATGAGCAGTTCTTC. V is TRBV29-1 and J is TRBJ2-1; TRBD1 might be the D (5 bases). CDR1 is SQVTM, CDR2 ANQGSEA, per germline. V dropped 0 bases and J dropped 1 base, with 7 bases sitting between them. The CDR3 has 14 residues.

This clonotype was recorded many times. The genes are TRBV4-2 and TRBJ1-1, with D possibly TRBD1 on 5 matching bases. Per the germline V gene, CDR1 is LGHNA and CDR2 is YNFKEQ. The CDR3 totals 14 residues. The V end lost 7 bases, the J end lost 0 bases, and 12 bases lay between the germline ends. As DNA, the CDR3 is TGTGCCAGCAAAAAAGACAGCTTGAACACTGAAGCTTTCTTT. The encoded protein is CASKKDSLNTEAFF.

This clonotype was seen only a few times. This chain links TRBV3-1 with TRBJ1-4, with a weak D call TRBD1 (5 bases). The CDR3 is 13 amino acids. The V gene lost 0 bases and the J gene lost 7 bases, with 6 bases spanning the gap. In germline, CDR1 is LGHDT, CDR2 YNNKEL (reference sequence). This chain's CDR3 is CASSQEGLEKLFF. The CDR3 bases are TGTGCCAGCAGCCAAGAGGGGCTTGAAAAACTGTTTTTT.

This clonotype was recorded at least ten times. The chain employs TRBV28 and TRBJ1-2, with TRBD1 as a possible D gene (5 bases). The CDR3 contains 14 residues. Trimming took 4 bases from V and 8 from J, leaving 17 bases between them. Germline lookup yields CDR1 MDHEN and CDR2 SYDVKM. The CDR3: CASSSLSGRLGYTF. CDR3 DNA sequence: TGTGCCAGCAGTTCTCTATCGGGACGGTTAGGCTACACCTTC.

The chain uses TRBV7-3 and TRBJ2-3; TRBD2 matches 11 bases. The CDR3 loop spans 17 amino acids. Germline CDR1 and CDR2: SGHTA and FQGTGA. V trimming: 2 bases; J trimming: 4 bases; junction bases outside the gene matches: 8. Here the CDR3 reads CASSLSNLAGGADTQYF. The CDR3, as DNA: TGTGCCAGCAGCTTATCAAACCTAGCGGGGGGTGCAGATACGCAGTATTTT.

This clonotype was detected a few times. Germline and junction disagree at one end, which may indicate a read error. The chain combines TRBV7-7 with TRBJ2-2; weak D call: TRBD2 (5 bases). The CDR3 length is 15 residues. CDR1 is SSHAT and CDR2 is FNYEAQ in the germline V gene (reference sequence). The CDR3 sequence is CASSHARGNTGELFF. The CDR3 DNA reads as TGTGCTAGCAGCCACGCACGGGGTAACACCGGGGAGCTGTTTTTT.

Many counts were recorded for this clonotype. The rearrangement links TRBV5-4 to TRBJ2-7; TRBD1 matches at 9 bases. This CDR3 contains 13 residues. CDR1 is SGHNT and CDR2 is YYREEE in the germline V gene (reference sequence). V shed 5 bases, J shed 4 bases, and the junction held 4 bases outside the gene matches. This CDR3 reads CASSWDRVYEQYF. As DNA, the CDR3 is TGTGCCAGCAGTTGGGACAGGGTTTACGAGCAGTACTTC.

In this sample, this clonotype turned up a few times. V gene TRBV28 combines with J gene TRBJ1-1, with 7 bases lining up with TRBD1. CDR1 and CDR2 from the germline V gene are MDHEN and SYDVKM. Unmatched junction bases numbered 9, after V lost 7 bases and J lost 1 base. The CDR3 has 15 amino acids. The CDR3 sequence: CASTIGNRGNTEAFF. For the CDR3, the DNA is TGTGCCAGCACCATCGGCAACAGGGGGAACACTGAAGCTTTCTTT.

A few counts support this clonotype. This chain uses TRBV3-1 with TRBJ2-7, with D unresolved. Per germline, CDR1 LGHDT and CDR2 YNNKEL (reference sequence). Trimming removed 1 base at V and 6 bases at J, with 4 bases between. The CDR3 has 11 residues. CDR3 sequence: CASSQVSEQYF. The DNA of the CDR3 is TGTGCCAGCAGCCAAGTCTCCGAGCAGTACTTC.

The chain is built from TRBV20-1 and TRBJ2-5; D may be TRBD1 (6 bases). V was cut by 1 base and J by 0 bases, with 9 bases left in between. The CDR3 runs 14 residues. Germline V lookup: CDR1 DFQATT, CDR2 SNEGSKA (reference sequence). CDR3 bases: TGCAGTGCTAGAGGGGACAACTACCAAGAGACCCAGTACTTC. The encoded protein is CSARGDNYQETQYF.

There are many counts of this clonotype. This rearrangement joins TRBV7-8 to TRBJ2-7, with 11 positions matching TRBD1. CDR3 length: 15 residues. V lost 5 bases, J lost 4 bases, and 7 bases stayed unmatched. The germline CDR1 and CDR2 sequences are SGHVS and FQNEAQ. CDR3 DNA sequence: TGTGCCAGCAGCCCGTTCGGACAGGGGGCTTACGAGCAGTACTTC. It codes for CASSPFGQGAYEQYF. The full variable domain, in which reference TRBV7-8 and TRBJ2-7 provide the parts outside the CDR3, is GAGVSQSPRYKVAKRGQDVALRCDPISGHVSLFWYQQALGQGPEFLTYFQNEAQLDKSGLPSDRFFAERPEGSVSTLKIQRTQQEDSAVYLCASSPFGQGAYEQYFGPGTRLTVT.

CDR3 coding DNA: TGTGCCAGCAGTCTCGGAGCAGGGGGCGCCGGCACAGATACGCAGTATTTT. Translated: CASSLGAGGAGTDTQYF. The gene calls are TRBV28 and TRBJ2-3; 8 bases fit TRBD1. The V segment lost 5 bases and the J segment 1 base; nucleotides outside the gene matches: 11. CDR1 and CDR2 (germline): MDHEN, SYDVKM. This CDR3 spans 17 amino acids.

The chain combines TRBV7-9 with TRBJ2-7; TRBD2 might be the D (6 bases). V was cut by 2 bases and J by 5 bases, with 10 bases left in between. The CDR3 sequence is 13 residues long. CDR1 is SEHNR and CDR2 is FQNEAQ in the germline V gene (reference sequence). Here the CDR3 reads CASSLRREDEQYF. CDR3 coding DNA: TGTGCCAGCAGCTTACGAAGGGAGGACGAGCAGTACTTC. Variable domain in full (rest from reference TRBV7-9 and TRBJ2-7): DTGVSQNPRHKITKRGQNVTFRCDPISEHNRLYWYRQTLGQGPEFLTYFQNEAQLEKSRLLSDRFSAERPKGSFSTLEIQRTEQGDSAMYLCASSLRREDEQYFGPGTRLTVT.

This clonotype was seen at least ten times. The CDR3 DNA sequence: TGTGCCAGCAGTTTCCTTGGGACAGAAGCTTTCTTT. Its protein is CASSFLGTEAFF. The chain links TRBV12-3 or TRBV12-4 to TRBJ1-1; tentative D call: TRBD1 (6 bases). The V gene lost 3 bases and the J gene lost 8 bases, with 10 bases spanning the gap. The CDR3 is 12 residues long.

This chain links TRBV5-4 with TRBJ2-3, with 13 nucleotides matching TRBD2. The CDR3 length is 15 residues. The trim removed 4 bases at V and 4 bases at J, leaving 3 bases unmatched. Germline CDR1 reads SGHNT; CDR2 reads YYREEE (reference sequence). The CDR3 nucleotides read TGTGCCAGCAGCGGGACTAGCGGGGTCGCAGATACGCAGTATTTT. This gives the protein CASSGTSGVADTQYF.

This clonotype has just a few counts. This rearrangement joins TRBV3-1 to TRBJ1-6, with 7 bases that match TRBD1. Germline V gene sequence: CDR1 LGHDT, CDR2 YNNKEL (reference sequence). Trimming removed 3 bases from V and 9 bases from J; junction bases left unmatched: 5. This CDR3 comprises 14 residues. The CDR3 protein is CASSQTGFVSPLHF. DNA for the CDR3: TGTGCCAGCAGCCAGACAGGGTTCGTTTCACCCCTCCACTTT.

This clonotype occurred a few times. The chain is built from TRBV28 and TRBJ1-6, with 8 bases identical to TRBD1. The germline CDR1 and CDR2 sequences are MDHEN and SYDVKM. V gave up 11 bases and J gave up 2 bases; unmatched junction bases: 5. The length of the CDR3 is 14 residues. CDR3 in DNA: TGTGCCGCCCAGGGGGCAACCTATAATTCACCCCTCCACTTT. Encoded protein: CAAQGATYNSPLHF.

This clonotype has ten or more counts. V is TRBV20-1 and J is TRBJ2-7; 8 nucleotides match TRBD1. Germline CDR1 is DFQATT and CDR2 is SNEGSKA (reference sequence). CDR3 length: 14 residues. V lost 6 bases, J lost 2 bases, and 9 bases stayed unmatched. In DNA, the CDR3 is TGCAGTGCCGTCCAGACAGGGGTCCCCTACGAGCAGTACTTC. Its protein is CSAVQTGVPYEQYF.

This rearrangement joins TRBV5-1 to TRBJ2-1, with D perhaps TRBD2 (6 bases). Germline CDR1 is SGHRS and CDR2 is YFSETQ. The CDR3 is 17 residues long. With 4 bases removed from V and 4 bases from J, the gap between germline ends came to 21 bases. The CDR3 loop is CASSRGSGDLGYNEQFF. CDR3 DNA: TGCGCCAGCAGCCGGGGATCGGGGGATTTGGGTTACAATGAGCAGTTCTTC.

This clonotype was found many times. V gene TRBV7-3 combines with J gene TRBJ2-7, with 7 bases fitting TRBD1. The CDR3 loop spans 16 amino acids. CDR1 is SGHTA, CDR2 FQGTGA, per germline. Trimming took 5 bases from V and 1 from J; bases not matched to a gene: 11. The CDR3 coding sequence is TGTGCCAGCAGCCTCCGACAGGGCAGAAAATCCTACGAGCAGTACTTC. This codes for CASSLRQGRKSYEQYF.

This clonotype showed up just a few times. A read error may account for a junction end that differs from germline. The chain is built from TRBV12-3 or TRBV12-4 and TRBJ2-7; a weak D match, TRBD1 (5 bases). This CDR3 is 14 amino acids long. Here the CDR3 DNA reads TGTGCCAGCAGTTTAACCAACCGCTTAACGACAGAATGCTTC. It translates to CASSLTNRLTTECF.

This sequence joins TRBV19 and TRBJ2-1, with 10 bases that match TRBD1. This CDR3 has 17 amino acids. V lost 4 bases, J lost 0 bases, and 6 bases stayed unmatched. Germline-derived CDR1 and CDR2 are LNHDA and SQIVND (reference sequence). The CDR3 nucleotides read TGTGCCAGTAGTAAGGGGGACAGGGGCATCTCCTACAATGAGCAGTTCTTC. This encodes CASSKGDRGISYNEQFF.

There are a few counts of this clonotype. The V gene is TRBV27, the J gene TRBJ2-7; the match to TRBD1 covers 7 bases. CDR3 size: 12 residues. In germline, CDR1 is MNHEY, CDR2 SMNVEV (reference sequence). The V and J ends lost 3 bases and 12 bases, in that order; junction bases with no gene match: 8. CDR3 region: CASSFYTGDTYF. CDR3 bases: TGTGCCAGCAGTTTTTACACAGGGGATACGTACTTC.

This clonotype was picked up a small number of times. In nucleotides, the CDR3 is TGTGCCAGCAGTTCCTACAGGGTTGGCTACACCTTC. Residues: CASSSYRVGYTF. The chain carries TRBV6-5 and TRBJ1-2, with a weak D call TRBD1 (6 bases). The CDR3 extends over 12 amino acids. From germline, CDR1 is MNHEY and CDR2 SVGAGI. V was clipped by 4 bases and J by 7 bases, with 10 bases between them.

V usage is TRBV11-2 and J usage is TRBJ2-3, with TRBD1 matching over 8 bases. Per germline, CDR1 SGHAT and CDR2 FQNNGV. The CDR3 loop spans 16 amino acids. Germline trimming cut 5 bases from V and 6 bases from J; bases unmatched to any gene: 13. The DNA of the CDR3 is TGTGCCAGCAGCCCTTGGACAGGGAGGATGGTGGATACGCAGTATTTT. Protein sequence: CASSPWTGRMVDTQYF.

This clonotype has just a few counts. CDR3 protein: CASSPSVNTEAFF. The DNA for the CDR3 is TGTGCCAGCTCACCATCGGTGAACACTGAAGCTTTCTTT. The chain links TRBV18 to TRBJ1-1; D is undetermined. The CDR3 length is 13 residues. Trimming pared 2 bases from V and 0 bases from J, leaving 4 bases between. Germline V gene lookup returns CDR1 KGHSH and CDR2 LQKENI.

This clonotype was found many times. V is TRBV5-1 and J is TRBJ1-2; tentatively, D is TRBD1 (5 bases). In germline, CDR1 is SGHRS, CDR2 YFSETQ. CDR3 length: 15 amino acids. Trimming took 4 bases from V and 2 from J, leaving 15 bases between them. The CDR3 reads CASSRLGRGNYGYTF. The CDR3 nucleotides are TGCGCCAGCAGCAGACTAGGCCGGGGGAACTATGGCTACACCTTC.